This record looks at one T cell receptor (beta chain) sequence and its context. Authors' methods: The assay estimated nucleated cells by amplifying reference gene primers. TCRdb's table, derived via immunoSEQ multiplex PCR, lists solely in-frame clones and lacks some. For V, J and clone size, that table is used; D and trimming come from the DNA. In the table there are about 66,000 clones, just under 90% of which are singletons. The source of the sample is a study of blood T cell repertoires in COVID-19. On the study more broadly: Researchers got acute and convalescent COVID-19 samples from the United States, Italy and Spain.

CDR3 length: 16 amino acids. CDR1 is SGHRS and CDR2 is YFSETQ in the germline V gene. V lost 4 bases and J lost 6; bases outside the gene matches: 14. This TCR came from a man aged 60 to 69 with acute or convalescent COVID-19. Material: peripheral blood. V and J are TRBV5-1 and TRBJ1-2; 8 bases agree with TRBD1. CDR3 bases: TGCGCCAGCAGCATAGGACAGGGAATGGGGCGGGATGGCTACACCTTC. Translation: CASSIGQGMGRDGYTF.